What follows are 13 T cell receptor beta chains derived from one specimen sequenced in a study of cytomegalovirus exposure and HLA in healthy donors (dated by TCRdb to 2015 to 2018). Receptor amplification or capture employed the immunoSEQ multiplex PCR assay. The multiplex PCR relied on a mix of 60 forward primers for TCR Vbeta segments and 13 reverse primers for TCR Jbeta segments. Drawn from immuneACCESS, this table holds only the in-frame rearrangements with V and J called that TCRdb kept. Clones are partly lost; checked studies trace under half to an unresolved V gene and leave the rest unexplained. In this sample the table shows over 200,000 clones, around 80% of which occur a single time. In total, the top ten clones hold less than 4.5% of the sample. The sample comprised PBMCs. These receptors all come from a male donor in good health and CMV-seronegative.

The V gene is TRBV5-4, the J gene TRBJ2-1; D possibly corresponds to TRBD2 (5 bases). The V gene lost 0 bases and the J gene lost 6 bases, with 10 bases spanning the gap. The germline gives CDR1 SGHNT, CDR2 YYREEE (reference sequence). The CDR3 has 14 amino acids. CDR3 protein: CASSLAGVGNEQFF. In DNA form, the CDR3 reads TGTGCCAGCAGCTTGGCCGGGGTTGGCAATGAGCAGTTCTTC.

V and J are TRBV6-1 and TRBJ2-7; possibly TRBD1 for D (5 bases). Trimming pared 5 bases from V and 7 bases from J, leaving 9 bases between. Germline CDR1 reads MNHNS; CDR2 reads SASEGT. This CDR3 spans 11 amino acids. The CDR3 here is CASSNDREQYF. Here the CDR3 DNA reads TGTGCCAGCAGTAACGACAGAGAGCAGTACTTC.

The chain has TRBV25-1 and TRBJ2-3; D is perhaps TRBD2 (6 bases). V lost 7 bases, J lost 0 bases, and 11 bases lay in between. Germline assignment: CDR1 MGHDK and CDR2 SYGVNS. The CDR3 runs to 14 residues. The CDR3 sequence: CASTLAASTDTQYF. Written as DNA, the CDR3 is TGTGCCAGCACCTTAGCGGCTAGCACAGATACGCAGTATTTT.

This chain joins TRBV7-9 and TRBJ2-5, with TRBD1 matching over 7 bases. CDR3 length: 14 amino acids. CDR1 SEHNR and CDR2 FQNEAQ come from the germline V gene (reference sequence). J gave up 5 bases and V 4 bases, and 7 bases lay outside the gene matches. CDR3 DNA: TGTGCCAGCAGCTATCTCACAGGGGACGAGACCCAGTACTTC. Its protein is CASSYLTGDETQYF. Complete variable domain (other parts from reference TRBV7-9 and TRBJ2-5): DTGVSQNPRHKITKRGQNVTFRCDPISEHNRLYWYRQTLGQGPEFLTYFQNEAQLEKSRLLSDRFSAERPKGSFSTLEIQRTEQGDSAMYLCASSYLTGDETQYFGPGTRLLVL.

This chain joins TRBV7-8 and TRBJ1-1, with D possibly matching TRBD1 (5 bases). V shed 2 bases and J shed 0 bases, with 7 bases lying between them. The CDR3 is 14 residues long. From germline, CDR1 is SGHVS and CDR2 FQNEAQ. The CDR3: CASSLRGMNTEAFF. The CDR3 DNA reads TGTGCCAGCAGCTTAAGGGGAATGAACACTGAAGCTTTCTTT. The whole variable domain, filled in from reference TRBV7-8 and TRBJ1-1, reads GAGVSQSPRYKVAKRGQDVALRCDPISGHVSLFWYQQALGQGPEFLTYFQNEAQLDKSGLPSDRFFAERPEGSVSTLKIQRTQQEDSAVYLCASSLRGMNTEAFFGQGTRLTVV.

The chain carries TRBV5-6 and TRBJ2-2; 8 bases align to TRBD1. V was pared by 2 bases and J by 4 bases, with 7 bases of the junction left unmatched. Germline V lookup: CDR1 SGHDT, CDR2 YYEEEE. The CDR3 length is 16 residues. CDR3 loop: CASSFFRGRGTGELFF. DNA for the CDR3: TGTGCCAGCAGCTTCTTCAGGGGGCGAGGCACCGGGGAGCTGTTTTTT.

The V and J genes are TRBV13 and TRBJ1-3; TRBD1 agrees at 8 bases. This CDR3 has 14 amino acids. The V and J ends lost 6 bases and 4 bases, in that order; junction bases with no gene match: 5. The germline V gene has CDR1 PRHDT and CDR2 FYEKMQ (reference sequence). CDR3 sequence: CASRQTGAGNTIYF. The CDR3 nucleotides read TGTGCCAGCAGACAGACAGGGGCCGGAAACACCATATATTTT.

CDR3 protein: CASSQGGGQVYGYTF. The CDR3 DNA is TGCGCCAGCAGCCAGGGTGGGGGACAAGTCTATGGCTACACCTTC. The V call is TRBV4-1, the J call TRBJ1-2, with D possibly matching TRBD1 (6 bases). Germline V lookup: CDR1 MGHRA, CDR2 YSYEKL. The ends were cut back, 3 bases at V and 4 bases at J, with 15 bases in the middle. The CDR3 extends over 15 amino acids.

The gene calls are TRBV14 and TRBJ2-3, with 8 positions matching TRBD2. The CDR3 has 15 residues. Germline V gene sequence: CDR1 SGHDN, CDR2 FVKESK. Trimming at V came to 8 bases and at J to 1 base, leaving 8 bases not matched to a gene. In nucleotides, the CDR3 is TGTGCCAGCGCCGGAAAGCGGGGGCGCACAGATACGCAGTATTTT. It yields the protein CASAGKRGRTDTQYF.

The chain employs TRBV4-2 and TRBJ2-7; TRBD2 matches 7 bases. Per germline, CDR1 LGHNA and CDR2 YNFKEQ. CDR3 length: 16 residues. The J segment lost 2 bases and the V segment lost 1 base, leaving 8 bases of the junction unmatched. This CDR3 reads CASSQAHSGLTYEQYF. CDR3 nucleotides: TGTGCCAGCAGCCAAGCTCATAGCGGGTTAACCTACGAGCAGTACTTC.

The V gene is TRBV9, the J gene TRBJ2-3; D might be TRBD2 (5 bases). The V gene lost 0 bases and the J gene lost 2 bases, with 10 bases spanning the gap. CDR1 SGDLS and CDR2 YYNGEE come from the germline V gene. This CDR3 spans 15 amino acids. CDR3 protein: CASSVGPGNTDTQYF. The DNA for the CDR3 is TGTGCCAGCAGCGTAGGTCCCGGGAACACAGATACGCAGTATTTT.

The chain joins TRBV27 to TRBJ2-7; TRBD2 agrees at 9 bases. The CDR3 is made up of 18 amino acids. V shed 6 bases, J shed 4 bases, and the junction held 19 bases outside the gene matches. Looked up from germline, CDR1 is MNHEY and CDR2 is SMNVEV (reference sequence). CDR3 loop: CASSYFPQVAGVSYEQYF. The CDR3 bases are TGTGCCAGCAGCTACTTTCCCCAAGTAGCGGGAGTCTCTTACGAGCAGTACTTC.

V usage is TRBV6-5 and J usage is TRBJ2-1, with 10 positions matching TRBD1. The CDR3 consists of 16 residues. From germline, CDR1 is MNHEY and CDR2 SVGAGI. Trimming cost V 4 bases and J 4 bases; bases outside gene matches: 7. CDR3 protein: CASSSHDRGLYNEQFF. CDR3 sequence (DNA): TGTGCCAGCAGTTCCCACGACAGGGGGCTTTACAATGAGCAGTTCTTC.